This TCR beta chain was identified during a study of Ad26.COV2.S vaccination and SARS-CoV-2 variants. Treatment defined: over 15 received Ad26.COV2.S at low or high dose, single or two shots; about 5 received placebo; per-sample allocation not given. Specimens were obtained on day 63 following the first vaccine or placebo injection. Method: immunoSEQ multiplex PCR; TCRdb's copy keeps in-frame clones and lacks some. The sample holds about 680,000 clones, around 89% seen once. This clonotype was obtained from a person between 18 and 65 years old who received the Ad26.COV2.S COVID-19 vaccine or a placebo. The starting material was peripheral blood, obtained in a trial of Ad26.COV2.S vaccine versus placebo.

CDR3 nucleotides: TGTGCCAGCAAGGACTCTGGGGCCAACGTCCTGACTTTC. Translation gives CASKDSGANVLTF. V and J are TRBV2 and TRBJ2-6; D is ambiguous. Looked up from germline, CDR1 is SNHLY and CDR2 is FYNNEI. The V gene lost 7 bases and the J gene lost 0 bases, with 4 bases spanning the gap. CDR3 length: 13 amino acids.